These 8 T cell receptor beta chains came from one sample sequenced in a study of graft-versus-host responses after intestinal transplantation. For these receptors, no antigen is known. The data were produced by immunoSEQ multiplex PCR, yet TCRdb's version contains in-frame clones alone and is incomplete. The sample shows about 110,000 clones, 93% of them seen only once. This specimen was unstimulated CD8+ T cells sorted from spleen or lymph node cells, taken before intestinal transplant. The source of these receptors is a human donor who received an intestinal transplant.

The rearrangement uses TRBV30 and TRBJ2-3; TRBD1 is a possible D gene (5 bases). Germline CDR1 is GTSNPN and CDR2 is SVGIG (reference sequence). Trimming removed 4 bases at V and 2 bases at J, with 16 bases between. CDR3 length equals 15 residues. The CDR3 nucleotides are TGTGCCTGGATGTGGGGCAGACAATTCACAGATACGCAGTATTTT. Translating gives CAWMWGRQFTDTQYF.

This clone appeared a few times. The V and J genes are TRBV7-9 and TRBJ2-1; D is ambiguous. Germline assignment: CDR1 SEHNR and CDR2 FQNEAQ (reference sequence). Trimming stripped 4 bases from V and 10 bases from J, with 11 bases between. This CDR3 is 12 amino acids long. CDR3 in DNA: TGTGCCAGCAGCTACCTTGGCGACGAGCAGTTCTTC. This translates into CASSYLGDEQFF.

This clone was seen only once. This sample includes further DNA sequences coding for the same CDR3. The V call is TRBV6-5, the J call TRBJ1-1; weak D call: TRBD1 (5 bases). Germline V gives CDR1 MNHEY, CDR2 SVGAGI. V dropped 0 bases and J dropped 1 base, with 6 bases sitting between them. This CDR3 comprises 14 residues. CDR3 bases: TGTGCCAGCAGTTACTCCGGGGGGAACACTGAAGCTTTCTTT. Translated, it gives CASSYSGGNTEAFF.

J is TRBJ1-1 and V is TRBV19; D not resolved. The CDR3 runs to 13 residues. The germline V gene has CDR1 LNHDA and CDR2 SQIVND (reference sequence). V was shortened by 1 base and J by 1 base, with 4 bases between the two germline ends. The CDR3 DNA is TGTGCCAGTAGTATAGGACGGAACACTGAAGCTTTCTTT. Protein product: CASSIGRNTEAFF.

The chain employs TRBV11-2 and TRBJ1-5; no clear D gene. Germline V gene sequence: CDR1 SGHAT, CDR2 FQNNGV. Deletions cut 3 bases from V and 2 bases from J, with 11 bases between. This CDR3 region has 15 residues. The CDR3 here is CASSFLEAGNQPQHF. The CDR3 DNA follows: TGTGCCAGCAGCTTCCTCGAGGCGGGCAATCAGCCCCAGCATTTT.

V gene TRBV19 combines with J gene TRBJ2-5; 7 bases are a match to TRBD1. Germline-derived CDR1 and CDR2 are LNHDA and SQIVND (reference sequence). V lost 6 bases, J lost 2 bases, and 9 bases stayed unmatched. The CDR3 has 15 residues. The CDR3 loop is CASSHQSRGQETQYF. CDR3 DNA sequence: TGTGCCAGTAGCCACCAGAGCAGGGGGCAAGAGACCCAGTACTTC.

The rearrangement joins TRBV4-1 to TRBJ2-1; TRBD2 aligns across 9 bases. The J segment lost 5 bases and the V segment lost 10 bases, leaving 9 bases of the junction unmatched. The CDR3 sequence is 14 residues long. Germline V gene sequence: CDR1 MGHRA, CDR2 YSYEKL. The CDR3 region is CATQRSGGNNEQFF. DNA of the CDR3: TGCGCCACACAACGGAGCGGGGGGAACAATGAGCAGTTCTTC.

This sequence joins TRBV5-4 and TRBJ2-3; tentatively, D is TRBD2 (6 bases). The CDR3 runs 15 residues. V shed 6 bases and J shed 2 bases, with 16 bases lying between them. CDR1 is SGHNT and CDR2 is YYREEE in the germline V gene (reference sequence). The DNA of the CDR3 is TGTGCCAGCACTGCGGGGCCAAAGCACACAGATACGCAGTATTTT. Protein sequence: CASTAGPKHTDTQYF.